A selection of T cell receptor beta chains follows, all from one sample in a study of cytomegalovirus exposure and HLA in healthy donors. TCRdb keeps only in-frame clones here, not all; method: immunoSEQ multiplex PCR. The sample includes about 58,000 clones. The source material was PBMCs. These receptors were collected from a woman under 30 in good health and CMV-seronegative. Each CDR3 is given with its conserved first and last residue.

CDR3 protein: CASSTGGNQPQHF
V gene: TRBV28

CDR3 protein: CASSPGFSYEQYF
V gene: TRBV6-5

CDR3 protein: CASNGGGTGGLRQYF
V gene: TRBV11-2

CDR3 protein: CASSPPRGSNTEAFF
V gene: TRBV18

CDR3 protein: CASSDWTGKEDEQYF
V gene: TRBV5-8

CDR3 protein: CASSYPGLTF
V gene: TRBV6-6

CDR3 protein: CAIQASGRSSTGELFF
V gene: TRBV10-3

CDR3 protein: CASSLVGANYGYTF
V gene: TRBV11-2

CDR3 protein: CASTRNNEQFF
V gene: TRBV6-1

CDR3 protein: CASAPQGEGNQPQHF
V gene: TRBV19

CDR3 protein: CASSLSGRAGGELFF
V gene: TRBV7-3

CDR3 protein: CASKRESSGNTIYF
V gene: TRBV2

CDR3 protein: CASSESPDRGYEQYF
V gene: TRBV6-1

CDR3 protein: CAWMGRGQETQYF
V gene: TRBV30

CDR3 protein: CASSPPIRVDYGYTF
V gene: TRBV18

CDR3 protein: CASTMTGENTEAFF
V gene: TRBV6-4

CDR3 protein: CASSTGTGDTGELFF
V gene: TRBV28

CDR3 protein: CASSATLTGGSYTF
V gene: TRBV7-8

CDR3 protein: CASSIDRGTEAFF
V gene: TRBV19

CDR3 protein: CASSIRQGDGMNTEAFF
V gene: TRBV19

CDR3 protein: CASSLDSGQGAVQAFF
V gene: TRBV7-9

CDR3 protein: CASSQGGGQGIPLQQFF
V gene: TRBV4-2

CDR3 protein: CASSLEHGDSGNTIYF
V gene: TRBV28

CDR3 protein: CASSIPAGTDTQYF
V gene: TRBV5-1

CDR3 protein: CASSSSGGRLYNEQFF
V gene: TRBV9

CDR3 protein: CASSPQGPEAFF
V gene: TRBV7-9

CDR3 protein: CASSEPGRGNEQYF
V gene: TRBV10-2

CDR3 protein: CASSSTGTGVNTEAFF
V gene: TRBV5-1

CDR3 protein: CASSFLGGAYNEQFF
V gene: TRBV5-5

CDR3 protein: CASSRQGGTEAFF
V gene: TRBV7-3

CDR3 protein: CASRAAGRYTEAFF
V gene: TRBV7-2

CDR3 protein: CASSERTSGGNEQFF
V gene: TRBV10-1

CDR3 protein: CASSTGQVQYF
V gene: TRBV5-6

CDR3 protein: CASSGQGNEQFF
V gene: TRBV6-1

CDR3 protein: CASSSQGLLYEQYF
V gene: TRBV11-2

CDR3 protein: CASSRGRGTSSWDTQYF
V gene: TRBV7-9

CDR3 protein: CASSYSLRGYEQYF
V gene: TRBV6-5

CDR3 protein: CASSLGGTSNQPQHF
V gene: TRBV28

CDR3 protein: CASSLRLPHTDTQYF
V gene: TRBV5-4

CDR3 protein: CAWSVMAAFGELFF
V gene: TRBV30

CDR3 protein: CASSLVGQGSDSPLHF
V gene: TRBV5-1

CDR3 protein: CASSPGLVGETQYF
V gene: TRBV11-3